The rows below give T cell receptor beta chains drawn from one sample of a study of PD-1 blockade in classical Hodgkin lymphoma. Libraries were prepared by immunoSEQ multiplex PCR; TCRdb keeps only in-frame clonotypes and omits some of them. The table records tens of thousands of clones, nearly 90% of them present only once. Sequenced material: peripheral blood mononuclear cells (PBMCs), taken before the fourth cycle of nivolumab. The source is a human donor with classical Hodgkin lymphoma. The CDR3 runs from the conserved cysteine through the conserved F or W. D genes are given only for firm matches. Rows may omit the clone size; those that give it use once, few, many or a size class.

CASSPIESGAWEKLFF TGTGCCAGCTCACCGATCGAATCAGGGGCTTGGGAAAAACTGTTTTTT TRBV18 16 TRBJ1-4 . .
CASSRGTSGSLGEQFF TGTGCCAGCAGCCGAGGGACTAGCGGGAGTCTCGGTGAGCAGTTCTTC TRBV4-2 16 TRBJ2-1 . TRBD2
CASSLTSGNTGELFF TGTGCCAGCAGCTTGACTAGCGGAAACACCGGGGAGCTGTTTTTT TRBV5-4 15 TRBJ2-2 . TRBD2
CASTLGGATEAFF TGTGCCAGCACCTTGGGGGGGGCCACTGAAGCTTTCTTT TRBV6-6 13 TRBJ1-1 . .
CASSQVSYEQYF TGCGCCAGCAGCCAAGTCTCCTACGAGCAGTACTTC TRBV4-1 12 TRBJ2-7 . .
CASSTVPGEQFF TGTGCCAGCAGTACGGTCCCAGGAGAGCAGTTCTTC TRBV6-4 12 TRBJ2-1 . .
CATSSGTGKRDIQYF TGTGCCACGTCCTCAGGGACAGGGAAACGGGACATTCAGTACTTC TRBV11-3 15 TRBJ2-4 . TRBD1
CASSWGPSNTGELFF TGTGCCAGCAGCTGGGGGCCCTCGAACACCGGGGAGCTGTTTTTT TRBV11-3 15 TRBJ2-2 . .
CASSEAEERGYGYTF TGTGCCAGCAGTGAAGCAGAGGAGAGGGGCTATGGCTACACCTTC TRBV6-1 15 TRBJ1-2 few .
CASSLGHPLNTGELFF TGTGCCAGCAGCTTGGGACATCCCTTGAACACCGGGGAGCTGTTTTTT TRBV5-4 16 TRBJ2-2 . .
CAISGTPTGSTDTQYF TGTGCCATCAGTGGGACTCCGACAGGGAGCACAGATACGCAGTATTTT TRBV10-3 16 TRBJ2-3 . TRBD1
CASSPRVWGEQFF TGTGCCAGCTCACCGCGGGTCTGGGGTGAGCAGTTCTTC TRBV18 13 TRBJ2-1 . .
CASSLGLSDYEQYF TGCGCCAGCAGCTTGGGGCTATCGGACTACGAGCAGTACTTC TRBV5-1 14 TRBJ2-7 . .
CASSLSRDSIIEQFF TGTGCCAGCAGTTTATCCCGGGACTCCATCATAGAGCAGTTCTTC TRBV27 15 TRBJ2-1 . .
CAISGEGGLDTEAFF TGTGCCATCAGTGGGGAGGGGGGATTGGACACTGAAGCTTTCTTT TRBV10-3 15 TRBJ1-1 . .
CASSLDRSSEAFF TGTGCCAGCAGCCTAGACAGGAGTTCTGAAGCTTTCTTT TRBV9 13 TRBJ1-1 . .
CASSAAGTGAYEQYF TGTGCCAGCAGCGCAGCCGGGACAGGGGCCTACGAGCAGTACTTC TRBV9 15 TRBJ2-7 . TRBD1
CAIRTGGGPMAYTF TGTGCCATCAGAACGGGGGGGGGACCAATGGCCTACACCTTC TRBV10-3 14 TRBJ1-2 . .
CASSLGGASTDTQYF TGTGCCAGCAGCTTGGGAGGGGCTAGCACAGATACGCAGTATTTT TRBV7-6 15 TRBJ2-3 . TRBD2
CASRPGGYSNQPQHF TGCGCCAGCCGCCCGGGAGGGTATAGCAATCAGCCCCAGCATTTT TRBV5-1 15 TRBJ1-5 . .
CASGRTGSYEQYF TGTGCCAGCGGCCGAACTGGGTCGTACGAGCAGTACTTC TRBV11-3 13 TRBJ2-7 once .
CASSRGTSGKGTDTQYF TGTGCCAGCAGCAGAGGGACTAGCGGGAAAGGGACAGATACGCAGTATTTT TRBV11-2 17 TRBJ2-3 . TRBD2
CASSFNAKTQYF TGTGCCAGCAGCTTTAACGCCAAAACGCAGTATTTT TRBV5-4 12 TRBJ2-3 . .
CASSKVVGVSQPQHF TGCGCCAGCAGTAAAGTGGTGGGCGTCAGCCAGCCCCAGCATTTT TRBV10-2 15 TRBJ1-5 . .
CASSVRAATNEKLFF TGTGCCAGCAGCGTAAGGGCAGCAACTAATGAAAAACTGTTTTTT TRBV9 15 TRBJ1-4 . .
CASSQAPRGGSYNEQFF TGTGCCAGCAGCCAAGCCCCTAGGGGGGGCTCCTACAATGAGCAGTTCTTC TRBV4-2 17 TRBJ2-1 . .
CASSNWWGQGAIEAFF . TRBV21-1 16 TRBJ1-1 . .
CATSSPGLAEYNEQFF TGTGCCACCAGCTCCCCGGGACTAGCGGAATACAATGAGCAGTTCTTC TRBV15 16 TRBJ2-1 . TRBD2
CASSEYRGTDTQYF TGTGCCAGCAGTGAATACAGGGGAACAGATACGCAGTATTTT TRBV2 14 TRBJ2-3 . TRBD1
CASSSKGARLPGANVLTF TGTGCCAGCAGCTCCAAAGGGGCCCGCCTTCCTGGGGCCAACGTCCTGACTTTC TRBV11-3 18 TRBJ2-6 . .
CASSYRTSVHNEQFF TGTGCCAGCAGCTACCGGACTAGCGTACACAATGAGCAGTTCTTC TRBV9 15 TRBJ2-1 . TRBD2
CASSYTGTSGTDTQYF TGTGCCAGCAGCTACACCGGGACTAGCGGCACAGATACGCAGTATTTT TRBV4-2 16 TRBJ2-3 . TRBD2
CASSLSRPGDYSGNTIYF TGTGCCAGCAGTTTATCTCGCCCAGGGGACTACTCTGGAAACACCATATATTTT TRBV27 18 TRBJ1-3 . .
CASRKLAGDTNEQYF TGTGCCAGCCGCAAATTAGCGGGAGATACCAACGAGCAGTACTTC TRBV11-3 15 TRBJ2-7 . TRBD2
CASSRGGNTEAFF TGTGCCAGCAGTCGAGGGGGTAACACTGAAGCTTTCTTT TRBV28 13 TRBJ1-1 . .
CASSLPQIDRGRRNEQFF TGTGCCAGCAGCTTGCCCCAGATCGACAGGGGGCGAAGGAATGAGCAGTTCTTC TRBV5-5 18 TRBJ2-1 . TRBD1
CASSPRTPLEQYF TGTGCCAGCAGCCCCCGGACACCCCTCGAGCAGTACTTC TRBV14 13 TRBJ2-7 . .